The 5 T cell receptor beta chains below all came from one sample that was sequenced in a study of CD8 T cells in ankylosing spondylitis. One entry per CDR3 protein results from TCRdb running MiXCR on the 5' RACE reads. This sample has 35,000 to 50,000 distinct CDR3 sequences, with 9.5% to 11% found just once. The material sequenced was blood, either unsorted or a sorted T cell fraction (not recorded which). Receptor source: a male donor with ankylosing spondylitis or in good health (not recorded which).

This clonotype was counted only a few times. The CDR3 bases are TGCGCCAGCAGCTCCACATCCGGCGAAATTGAAGCTTTCTTT. This codes for CASSSTSGEIEAFF. V and J are TRBV5-1 and TRBJ1-1, with D hard to call. V dropped 3 bases and J dropped 7 bases, with 16 bases sitting between them. The CDR3 is made up of 14 amino acids. The germline CDR1 and CDR2 sequences are SGHRS and YFSETQ.

This clonotype was observed at least ten times. The chain combines TRBV10-3 with TRBJ2-7, with TRBD1 matching over 9 bases. This CDR3 is 14 amino acids long. Trimming at V came to 6 bases and at J to 5 bases, leaving 8 bases not matched to a gene. CDR1 and CDR2 from the germline V gene are ENHRY and SYGVKD. The CDR3 loop reads CAIRAGQGIHEQYF. CDR3 in DNA: TGTGCCATCAGGGCGGGACAGGGTATCCACGAGCAGTACTTC.

This clonotype was picked up many times. V and J are TRBV29-1 and TRBJ1-4, with 8 bases that match TRBD1. The CDR3 has 13 amino acids. V trimming: 7 bases; J trimming: 6 bases; junction bases outside the gene matches: 7. Germline assignment: CDR1 SQVTM and CDR2 ANQGSEA. The CDR3 protein is CSARQGLYEKLFF. As DNA, the CDR3 is TGCAGCGCCAGACAGGGGCTTTATGAAAAACTGTTTTTT.

This clonotype appeared a few times. The V and J genes are TRBV27 and TRBJ2-7; D may be TRBD1 (5 bases). The germline CDR1 and CDR2 sequences are MNHEY and SMNVEV (reference sequence). This CDR3 is built from 14 residues. The germline V and J ends were trimmed by 0 bases and 4 bases, with 10 bases remaining between them. The CDR3 is CASSLSVTAYEQYF. In DNA, the CDR3 is TGTGCCAGCAGTTTATCAGTGACAGCGTACGAGCAGTACTTC.

This clonotype came up many times. This chain connects TRBV6-5 to TRBJ2-2; TRBD1 matches 7 bases. The germline CDR1 and CDR2 sequences are MNHEY and SVGAGI. The CDR3 loop spans 15 amino acids. V lost 0 bases to trimming and J lost 8 bases; unmatched junction nucleotides: 6. The CDR3: CASSYSGTVPGELFF. The CDR3 DNA follows: TGTGCCAGCAGTTACTCCGGGACAGTGCCTGGGGAGCTGTTTTTT.